The clone carrying this T cell receptor (beta chain) was seen only once. The sample belongs to a study of blood T cell repertoires in COVID-19. Germline lookup yields CDR1 MDHEN and CDR2 SYDVKM. V shed 6 bases and J shed 8 bases, with 20 bases lying between them. This CDR3 region has 15 residues. Profiled with immunoSEQ multiplex PCR; TCRdb holds only in-frame clones, not every one. The sample has some 25,000 clones; approximately 94% are singletons. The TCR sequence derives from a woman aged 50 to 60 with active COVID-19. The specimen sequenced was peripheral blood. V usage is TRBV28 and J usage is TRBJ2-1, with D possibly being TRBD2 (7 bases). Written as DNA, the CDR3 is TGTGCCAGCAGGCCTAGAGGGGGGGTTTTCTATGAGCAGTTCTTC. Its translation is CASRPRGGVFYEQFF.